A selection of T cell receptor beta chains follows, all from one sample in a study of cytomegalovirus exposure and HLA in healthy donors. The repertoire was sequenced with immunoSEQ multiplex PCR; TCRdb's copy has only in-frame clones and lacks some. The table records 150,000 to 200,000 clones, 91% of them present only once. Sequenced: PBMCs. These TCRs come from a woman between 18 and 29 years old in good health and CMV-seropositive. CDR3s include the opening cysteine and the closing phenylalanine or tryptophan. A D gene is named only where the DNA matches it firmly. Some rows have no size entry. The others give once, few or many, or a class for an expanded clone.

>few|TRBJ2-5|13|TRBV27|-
CASSPGRGETQYF
TGTGCCAGCAGCCCTGGCAGGGGCGAGACCCAGTACTTC
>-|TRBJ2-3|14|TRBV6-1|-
CASREGGRTDTQYF
TGTGCCAGCAGGGAGGGAGGCCGCACAGATACGCAGTATTTT
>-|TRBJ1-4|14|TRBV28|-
CASTPTGMGEKLFF
TGTGCCAGCACCCCAACAGGGATGGGCGAAAAACTGTTTTTT
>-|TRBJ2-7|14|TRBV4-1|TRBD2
CASSQTSVLYEQYF
TGCGCCAGCAGCCAGACTAGCGTTCTATACGAGCAGTACTTC
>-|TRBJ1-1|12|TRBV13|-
CASTGVNTEAFF
TGTGCCAGCACGGGGGTAAACACTGAAGCTTTCTTT
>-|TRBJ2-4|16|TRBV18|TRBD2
CASSARLAGGTHIQYF
TGTGCCAGCTCCGCCCGGCTAGCGGGTGGTACCCACATTCAGTACTTC
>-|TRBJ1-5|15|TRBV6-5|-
CASSLQKGSNQPQHF
TGTGCCAGCAGTCTACAGAAGGGGAGCAATCAGCCCCAGCATTTT
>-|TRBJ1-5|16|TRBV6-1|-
CASSEGFGGGNQPQHF
TGTGCCAGCAGTGAAGGCTTCGGGGGGGGAAATCAGCCCCAGCATTTT
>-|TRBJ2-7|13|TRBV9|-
CASSVNRGGEQYF
TGTGCCAGCAGCGTGAACAGGGGAGGCGAGCAGTACTTC
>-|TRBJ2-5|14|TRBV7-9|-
CASSLAASQETQYF
TGTGCCAGCAGCTTAGCGGCTAGCCAAGAGACCCAGTACTTC
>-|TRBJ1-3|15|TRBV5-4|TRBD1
CASSSRTGGGNTIYF
TGTGCCAGCAGCTCAAGAACAGGGGGTGGAAACACCATATATTTT
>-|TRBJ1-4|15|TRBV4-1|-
CASSQIPATNEKLFF
TGCGCCAGCAGCCAAATCCCTGCAACTAATGAAAAACTGTTTTTT
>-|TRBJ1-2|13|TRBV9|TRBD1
CASSVRQGNGYTF
TGTGCCAGCAGCGTGAGACAGGGGAATGGCTACACCTTC
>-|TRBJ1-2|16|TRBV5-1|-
CASSLAPGLSNYGYTF
TGCGCCAGCAGCTTGGCGCCGGGTCTGTCTAACTATGGCTACACCTTC
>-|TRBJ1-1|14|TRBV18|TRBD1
CASSPKGARTEAFF
TGTGCCAGCTCACCGAAGGGGGCCCGAACTGAAGCTTTCTTT
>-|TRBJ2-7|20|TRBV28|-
CASSHRGIGQARDSLYEQYF
TGTGCCAGCAGCCATCGGGGTATCGGTCAGGCCCGGGACTCGCTCTACGAGCAGTACTTC
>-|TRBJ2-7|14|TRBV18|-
CASSVGQGLYEQYF
TGTGCCAGCTCGGTCGGCCAGGGACTCTACGAGCAGTACTTC
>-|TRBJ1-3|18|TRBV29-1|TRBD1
CSVVPGTGSSLSGNTIYF
TGCAGCGTTGTTCCAGGGACAGGGAGTTCCCTTTCTGGAAACACCATATATTTT
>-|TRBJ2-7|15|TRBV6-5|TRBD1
CASSLGQGRSYEQYF
TGTGCCAGCAGTCTGGGACAGGGGCGATCCTACGAGCAGTACTTC
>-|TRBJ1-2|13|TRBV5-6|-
CASSWGLGNGYTF
TGTGCCAGCAGCTGGGGCCTGGGAAATGGCTACACCTTC
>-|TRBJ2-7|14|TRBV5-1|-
CASSGTVETYEQYF
TGCGCCAGCAGCGGAACAGTAGAGACCTACGAGCAGTACTTC
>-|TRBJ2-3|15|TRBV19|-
CASSGTSLGTDTQYF
TGTGCCAGTAGTGGGACATCCTTAGGCACAGATACGCAGTATTTT
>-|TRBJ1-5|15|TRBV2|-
CASSQEQSSNQPQHF
TGTGCCAGCAGTCAGGAACAAAGTAGCAATCAGCCCCAGCATTTT